Presented here are 4 T cell receptor beta chains from one specimen sequenced in a study of T cell repertoires in cytomegalovirus infection. TCRdb ran MiXCR on the reads and lists one entry per CDR3 protein. The repertoire includes about 600,000 distinct CDR3 sequences, 20% to 25% of them detected once, and roughly 8% sits in the top ten. The material sequenced was CD8+ T cells from PBMCs. The receptors here all came from a human donor in good health (CMV status not recorded). Some clones in this sample may be carry-over from other donors' samples.

The chain is built from TRBV7-2 and TRBJ1-2; 7 bases agree with TRBD1. Germline values: CDR1 SGHTA, CDR2 FQGNSA. The J segment lost 6 bases and the V segment lost 6 bases, leaving 4 bases of the junction unmatched. The CDR3 covers 12 residues. CDR3: CASRRTGDGYTF. As DNA, the CDR3 is TGTGCCAGCAGACGTACAGGGGATGGCTACACCTTC.

The genes are TRBV5-6 and TRBJ1-5; possible D gene TRBD1, 5 bases. Germline V gives CDR1 SGHDT, CDR2 YYEEEE. CDR3 length equals 15 residues. Between the trimmed V and J ends, which lost 0 bases and 10 bases, there was a span of 17 bases. DNA for the CDR3: TGTGCCAGCAGCTTGGAGGGGCCCGGCCGGTTTCCCCAGCATTTT. Translating it yields CASSLEGPGRFPQHF.

This clonotype has at least ten counts. The chain links TRBV28 to TRBJ2-3; TRBD2 aligns across 10 bases. The V segment lost 7 bases and the J segment 0 bases; nucleotides outside the gene matches: 7. The CDR3 has 16 amino acids. The germline gives CDR1 MDHEN, CDR2 SYDVKM. The CDR3 sequence: CASIEGTSVSTDTQYF. CDR3 in DNA: TGTGCCAGCATCGAAGGGACTAGCGTAAGCACAGATACGCAGTATTTT.

About this clonotype: A read error is possible here, since a much larger clone lies one base away. CDR3 coding DNA: TGTGCCGGCAGTTCCGTCAGCTACGAGCAGTACTTC. This encodes CAGSSVSYEQYF. The V call is TRBV12-3 or TRBV12-4, the J call TRBJ2-7; D call uncertain. The CDR3 length is 12 residues.